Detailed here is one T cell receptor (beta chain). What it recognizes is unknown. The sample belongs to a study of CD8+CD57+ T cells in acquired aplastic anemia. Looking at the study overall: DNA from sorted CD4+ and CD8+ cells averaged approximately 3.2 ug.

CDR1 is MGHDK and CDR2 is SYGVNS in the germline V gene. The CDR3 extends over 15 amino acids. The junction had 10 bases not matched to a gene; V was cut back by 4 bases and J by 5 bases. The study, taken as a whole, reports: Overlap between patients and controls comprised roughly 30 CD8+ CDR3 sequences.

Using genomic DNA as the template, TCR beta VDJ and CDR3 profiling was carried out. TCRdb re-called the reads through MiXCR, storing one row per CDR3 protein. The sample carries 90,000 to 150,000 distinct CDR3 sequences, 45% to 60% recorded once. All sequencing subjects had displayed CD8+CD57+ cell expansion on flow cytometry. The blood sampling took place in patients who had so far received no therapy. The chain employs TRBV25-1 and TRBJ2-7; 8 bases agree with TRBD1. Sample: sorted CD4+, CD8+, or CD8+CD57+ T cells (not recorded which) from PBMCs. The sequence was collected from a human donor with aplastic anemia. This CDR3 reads CASSGHRGFTDEQYF. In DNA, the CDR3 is TGTGCCAGCAGTGGCCACAGGGGGTTCACGGACGAGCAGTACTTC.